The text below deals with one TCR beta chain. As yet, its antigen is unknown. These data originate in a study of T cell repertoires in cytomegalovirus infection. Study-wide context: Researchers turned to recently identified HLA-C-restricted CMV epitopes as well as well-studied HLA-B-restricted ones. Public TCR beta signature analysis indicated the presence of both CMV infection and matching HLA type. Whole-study findings and limits: Dominant in the ex vivo response were TCR beta clonotypes restricted by HLA-C and specific for CMV. Cumulated frequencies of public TCR beta families served to identify carriers of CMV plus the relevant HLA.

This CDR3 spans 14 amino acids. CDR1 is SGHDN, CDR2 FVKESK, per germline. Trimming removed 2 bases at V and 5 bases at J, with 12 bases between. TCRdb recomputed calls from the reads with MiXCR, one row per CDR3 protein. Of some 700,000 distinct CDR3 sequences listed, around a third were seen once; the top ten hold 18%. This TCR came from a human donor in good health (CMV status not recorded). Some clones in this sample may be carry-over from other donors' samples. The chain recombines TRBV14 with TRBJ1-2, with D maybe TRBD1 (5 bases). The material sequenced was cultured PBMCs, taken from culture after CMV antigen stimulation. The CDR3: CASSQLSGPYGYTF. For the CDR3, the DNA is TGTGCCAGCAGCCAATTGTCAGGGCCTTATGGCTACACCTTC.